These T cell receptor beta chains were read from a single sample in a study of blood T cell repertoires in COVID-19. Clones were sequenced by immunoSEQ multiplex PCR, and TCRdb holds only the in-frame ones, with some missing. The data contain 130,000 or so clones, 70% to 85% of them singletons. The sequenced sample consisted of peripheral blood. These receptors were taken from a woman aged 60-75 years with acute or convalescent COVID-19. Both conserved end residues are part of each CDR3. The D gene is left open where the match is weak. A row's size may be missing; if present it is once, few, many or a size class.

>TRBV2|TRBD1|TRBJ1-2|13|-
CASNPGQNYGYTF
TGTGCCAGCAACCCGGGACAGAACTATGGCTACACCTTC
>TRBV6-5|-|TRBJ1-2|13|-
CASTSPVTGINTF
TGTGCCAGCACCAGCCCAGTAACAGGGATCAACACCTTC
>TRBV5-1|-|TRBJ2-5|15|-
CASSLVPGGGETQYF
TGCGCCAGCAGCTTGGTGCCCGGGGGTGGAGAGACCCAGTACTTC
>TRBV30|-|TRBJ1-3|14|-
CAWAGGSSGNTIYF
TGTGCCTGGGCGGGTGGCAGCTCTGGAAACACCATATATTTT
>TRBV19|TRBD2|TRBJ2-2|16|-
CASTRPGGGGTGELFF
TGTGCCAGTACCCGTCCAGGCGGGGGTGGGACCGGGGAGCTGTTTTTT
>TRBV29-1|TRBD1|TRBJ2-7|11|-
CSVRDRGEQYF
TGCAGCGTGAGGGACAGGGGCGAGCAGTACTTC
>TRBV6-5|-|TRBJ2-3|13|-
CASSLGSGDTQYF
TGTGCCAGCAGCCTAGGCTCCGGAGATACGCAGTATTTT
>TRBV9|-|TRBJ2-1|13|-
CASSDFDTGPQFF
TGTGCCAGCAGCGATTTTGATACAGGGCCGCAGTTCTTC
>TRBV7-2|TRBD2|TRBJ2-5|16|-
CASSLGLAGTKETQYF
TGTGCCAGCAGCTTAGGACTAGCGGGGACCAAAGAGACCCAGTACTTC
>TRBV7-9|TRBD1|TRBJ2-5|19|-
CASSSLVGDRGVREETQYF
TGTGCCAGCAGCTCCTTAGTGGGGGACAGGGGGGTCCGCGAAGAGACCCAGTACTTC
>TRBV19|-|TRBJ2-7|12|once
CASSTTGAEQYF
TGTGCCAGTAGTACGACAGGAGCCGAGCAGTACTTC
>TRBV21-1|-|TRBJ2-1|14|once
CAGRTRGRYNEQFF
TGTGCCGGCCGGACAAGGGGTAGGTACAATGAGCAGTTCTTC
>TRBV7-8|-|TRBJ1-1|15|once
CASTRGGGGHTEAFF
TGTGCCAGCACTAGGGGGGGGGGAGGGCACACTGAAGCTTTCTTT
>TRBV6-5|TRBD1|TRBJ2-5|15|-
CASTPGQGRWETQYF
TGTGCCAGCACCCCCGGACAGGGGAGATGGGAGACCCAGTACTTC
>TRBV5-6|-|TRBJ1-2|14|once
CASSSTGLAYGYTF
TGTGCCAGCAGCTCCACAGGGTTGGCATATGGCTACACCTTC
>TRBV30|-|TRBJ1-6|12|-
CAWSSGNSPLHF
TGTGCCTGGAGTTCAGGGAATTCACCCCTCCACTTT
>TRBV2|TRBD1|TRBJ2-3|15|-
CASRGTGPFTDTQYF
TGTGCCAGCAGGGGGACAGGCCCTTTCACAGATACGCAGTATTTT
>TRBV5-4|TRBD2|TRBJ2-2|18|few
CASTTGIAGSANTGELFF
TGTGCCAGCACCACCGGGATAGCGGGGTCCGCGAACACCGGGGAGCTGTTTTTT
>TRBV14|-|TRBJ2-7|15|-
CASSQNPLRDGGQYF
TGTGCCAGCAGCCAAAATCCTCTGAGAGACGGGGGGCAGTACTTC
>TRBV24-1|-|TRBJ1-4|13|-
CATSDSTSGKLFF
TGTGCCACCAGTGATTCCACCTCGGGAAAACTGTTTTTT
>TRBV24-1|TRBD1|TRBJ2-3|16|-
CATSDPGTEPTDTQYF
TGTGCCACCAGTGACCCAGGGACAGAACCTACAGATACGCAGTATTTT
>TRBV14|-|TRBJ1-1|13|-
CASSRLRNTEAFF
TGTGCCAGCAGCCGCCTCAGGAACACTGAAGCTTTCTTT
>TRBV5-4|TRBD1|TRBJ1-1|15|-
CASSPSRDRGTEAFF
TGTGCCAGCAGCCCCTCCCGGGACAGGGGGACGGAAGCTTTCTTT
>TRBV18|-|TRBJ1-4|11|-
CASSLQEKLFF
TGTGCCAGCTCACTCCAGGAAAAACTGTTTTTT
>TRBV14|-|TRBJ1-1|13|-
CASSQEYPPKAFF
TGTGCCAGCAGCCAAGAATACCCACCTAAAGCTTTCTTT
>TRBV30|-|TRBJ1-1|13|-
CAWVPGTPRVAFF
TGTGCCTGGGTCCCGGGGACTCCAAGGGTAGCTTTCTTT
>TRBV12-3/TRBV12-4|-|TRBJ1-6|13|-
CASKGAYNSPLHF
TGTGCCAGCAAAGGGGCCTATAATTCACCCCTCCACTTT
>TRBV3-1/TRBV3-2|TRBD1|TRBJ2-2|14|-
CASWDRSHTGELFF
TGTGCCAGCTGGGACAGAAGTCACACCGGGGAGCTGTTTTTT
>TRBV3-1/TRBV3-2|TRBD1|TRBJ1-2|12|-
CASSQYGGTGAF
TGTGCCAGCAGCCAATACGGTGGGACAGGGGCCTTC